Listed below are T cell receptor beta chains from one sample, sequenced in a study of OX40 agonist ivuxolimab in advanced cancers. The method was immunoSEQ multiplex PCR; TCRdb's version includes in-frame clones alone and lacks a portion of them. The sample yields around 20,000 clones, roughly 84% seen once. The specimen comprised CD4+ or CD8+ T cells sorted from blood, sampled in a trial of the OX40 agonist ivuxolimab. These receptors were obtained from an adult with an advanced solid tumor such as melanoma, head and neck, liver or kidney cancer. CDR3s include the opening cysteine and the closing phenylalanine or tryptophan. A D gene is named only where the DNA matches it firmly. Not all rows give a size; the values are once, few, many and, for expanded clones, a class.

j_call clone_size cdr3_length v_call d_call cdr3_nt cdr3_aa
TRBJ2-2 - 18 TRBV27 TRBD2 TGTGCCAGCAGCCCACAAAACCGACTAGCGGGAGGTCCCGGGGAGCTGTTTTTT CASSPQNRLAGGPGELFF
TRBJ2-1 few 13 TRBV10-3 TRBD2 TGTGCCATCAGCGGGACTACATACAATGAGCAGTTCTTC CAISGTTYNEQFF
TRBJ2-7 - 15 TRBV7-9 - TGTGCCAGCAGCTCGCGACAGGACCCGAGATTGGTGCAGTACTTC CASSSRQDPRLVQYF
TRBJ2-5 - 13 TRBV28 TRBD2 TGTGCCGGAGCGACCCTCGGGAGGGAGACCCAGTACTTC CAGATLGRETQYF
TRBJ2-2 - 13 TRBV30 - TGTGCCTGGAGTGTTTCACTGCCCGGGGAGCTGTTTTTT CAWSVSLPGELFF
TRBJ2-1 - 14 TRBV7-9 - TGTGCCAGCAGCGGACAGCAAAAAAACAATGAGCAGTTCTTC CASSGQQKNNEQFF
TRBJ1-1 few 12 TRBV7-9 - TGTGCCAGCAGCCCTCAGGCCGGAGGAGCTTTCTTT CASSPQAGGAFF
TRBJ1-2 - 14 TRBV6-5 TRBD1 TGTGCCAGCAGTCCCCGCGGACAGGGTTATGGCTACACCTTC CASSPRGQGYGYTF
TRBJ2-7 - 20 TRBV21-1 - TGTGCCAGCACCCCAGGGAGGAGCGCCCAGGAGAATCCAAGCTCCTACGAGCAGTACTTC CASTPGRSAQENPSSYEQYF
TRBJ1-1 few 13 TRBV9 - TGTGCCAGCAGCGTAACAGGGAACACTGAAGCTTTCTTT CASSVTGNTEAFF
TRBJ2-1 - 10 TRBV2 - TGTGCCAGCAGATACAATGAGCAGTTCTTC CASRYNEQFF
TRBJ1-1 - 14 TRBV5-6 - TGTGCCAGCAGCTTCGGACACACCGGGGCTGAAGCTTTCTTT CASSFGHTGAEAFF
TRBJ1-5 - 12 TRBV5-4 - TGTGCCAGCAGCTTGTTAAATCAGCCCCAGCATTTT CASSLLNQPQHF
TRBJ2-5 - 13 TRBV28 - TGTGCCACCACCGATTCGGGGCGGCAGACCCAGTACTTC CATTDSGRQTQYF
TRBJ2-5 - 16 TRBV6-1 TRBD2 TGTGCCAGCAGTGCCAACCCAGCGGGGGGGAGGGAGACCCAGTACTTC CASSANPAGGRETQYF
TRBJ1-6 - 14 TRBV2 - TGTGCCAGCAGTGACTGGGACACCAATTCACCCCTCCACTTT CASSDWDTNSPLHF
TRBJ2-3 - 17 TRBV14 TRBD1 TGTGCCAGCAGCCAAGATGGGACAGCCGCCTTCACAGATACGCAGTATTTT CASSQDGTAAFTDTQYF
TRBJ1-2 medium-sized 15 TRBV28 - TGTGCCAGCAGTTACACGGGACAATCTATCTATGGCTACACCTTC CASSYTGQSIYGYTF
TRBJ2-1 - 17 TRBV27 TRBD2 TGTGCCAGCAGTCCGGGGATAGCGGGACTAACGTACAATGAGCAGTTCTTC CASSPGIAGLTYNEQFF
TRBJ2-1 - 17 TRBV25-1 TRBD1 TGTGCCAGCAGTTCTGGAGAGGGGACCAGGGGGTACAATGAGCAGTTCTTC CASSSGEGTRGYNEQFF
TRBJ1-6 - 16 TRBV12-5 TRBD1 TGTGCTAGTGGTATTCGACAGGGGGGAGTTAATTCACCCCTCCACTTT CASGIRQGGVNSPLHF
TRBJ2-1 - 14 TRBV14 TRBD2 TGTGCCAGCAGCGAAATAGCGGGATGGGGTGAGCAGTTCTTC CASSEIAGWGEQFF
TRBJ1-3 - 15 TRBV19 - TGTGCCAGTAGTACCACAAGGGACTCTGGAAACACCATATATTTT CASSTTRDSGNTIYF
TRBJ1-2 - 15 TRBV5-6 - TGTGCCAGCAGCTTGTGGGAAGACGTTGTCTATGGCTACACCTTC CASSLWEDVVYGYTF
TRBJ2-2 once 13 TRBV7-3 - TGTGCCAGCAGCATGACAGTCCCCGGGGAGCTGTTTTTT CASSMTVPGELFF
TRBJ2-2 - 15 TRBV7-8 TRBD1 TGTGCCAGCAGCTCCGACAGGGGGCCGACCGGGGAGCTGTTTTTT CASSSDRGPTGELFF
TRBJ2-1 - 16 TRBV7-8 - TGTGCCAGCAGCTCTAGATCGACAGGAATCTACAATGAGCAGTTCTTC CASSSRSTGIYNEQFF
TRBJ2-2 - 18 TRBV27 TRBD2 TGTGCCAGCAGTTTCGCTAGCGGGGGGGCCGGGAACACCGGGGAGCTGTTTTTT CASSFASGGAGNTGELFF
TRBJ2-2 - 14 TRBV28 - TGTGCCAGCCGGGACATACCGAACACCGGGGAGCTGTTTTTT CASRDIPNTGELFF
TRBJ2-1 - 13 TRBV9 - TGTGCCAGCAGCCCTTGGACTGCCAATGAGCAGTTCTTC CASSPWTANEQFF